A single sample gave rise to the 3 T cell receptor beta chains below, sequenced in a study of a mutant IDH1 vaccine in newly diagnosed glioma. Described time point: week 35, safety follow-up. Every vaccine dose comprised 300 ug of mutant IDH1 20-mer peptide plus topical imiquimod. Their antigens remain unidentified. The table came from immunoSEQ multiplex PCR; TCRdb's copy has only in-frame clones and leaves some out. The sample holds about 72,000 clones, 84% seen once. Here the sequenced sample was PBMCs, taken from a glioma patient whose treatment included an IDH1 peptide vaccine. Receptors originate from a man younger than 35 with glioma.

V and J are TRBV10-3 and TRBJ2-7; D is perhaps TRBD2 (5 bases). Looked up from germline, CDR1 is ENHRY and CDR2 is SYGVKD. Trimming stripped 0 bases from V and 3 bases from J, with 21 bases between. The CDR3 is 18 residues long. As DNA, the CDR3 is TGTGCCATCAGTGAGTCGTTATCCGGGGTGACGGTGTTCTACGAGCAGTACTTC. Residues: CAISESLSGVTVFYEQYF.

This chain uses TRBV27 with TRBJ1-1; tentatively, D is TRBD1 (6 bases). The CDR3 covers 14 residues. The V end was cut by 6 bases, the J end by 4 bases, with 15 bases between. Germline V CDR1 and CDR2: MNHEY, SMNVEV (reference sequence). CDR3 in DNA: TGTGCCAGCAGGAGGACAGATATGTCCACTGAAGCTTTCTTT. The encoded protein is CASRRTDMSTEAFF.

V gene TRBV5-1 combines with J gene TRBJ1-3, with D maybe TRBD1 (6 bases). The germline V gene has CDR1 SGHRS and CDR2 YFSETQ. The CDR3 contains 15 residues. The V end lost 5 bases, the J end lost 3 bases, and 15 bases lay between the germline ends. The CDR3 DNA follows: TGCGCCAGCAGTACAGGGTTCATGGTTGGAAACACCATATATTTT. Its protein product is CASSTGFMVGNTIYF.